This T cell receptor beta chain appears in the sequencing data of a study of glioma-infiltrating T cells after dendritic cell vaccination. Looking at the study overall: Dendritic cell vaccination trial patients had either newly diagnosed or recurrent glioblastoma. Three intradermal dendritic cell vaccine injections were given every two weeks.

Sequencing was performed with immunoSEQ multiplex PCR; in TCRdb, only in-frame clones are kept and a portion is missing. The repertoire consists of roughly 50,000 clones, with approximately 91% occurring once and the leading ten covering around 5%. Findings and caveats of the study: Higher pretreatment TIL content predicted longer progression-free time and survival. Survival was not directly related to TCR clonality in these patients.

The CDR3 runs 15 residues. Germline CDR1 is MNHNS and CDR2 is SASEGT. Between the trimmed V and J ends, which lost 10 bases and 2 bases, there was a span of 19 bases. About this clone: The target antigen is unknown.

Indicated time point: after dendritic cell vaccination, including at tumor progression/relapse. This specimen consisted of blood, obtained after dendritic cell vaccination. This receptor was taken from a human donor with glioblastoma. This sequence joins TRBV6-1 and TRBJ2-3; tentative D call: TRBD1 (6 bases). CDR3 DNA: TGTGCCATTCGTCCGTCGACAGGCTACACAGATACGCAGTATTTT. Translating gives CAIRPSTGYTDTQYF.